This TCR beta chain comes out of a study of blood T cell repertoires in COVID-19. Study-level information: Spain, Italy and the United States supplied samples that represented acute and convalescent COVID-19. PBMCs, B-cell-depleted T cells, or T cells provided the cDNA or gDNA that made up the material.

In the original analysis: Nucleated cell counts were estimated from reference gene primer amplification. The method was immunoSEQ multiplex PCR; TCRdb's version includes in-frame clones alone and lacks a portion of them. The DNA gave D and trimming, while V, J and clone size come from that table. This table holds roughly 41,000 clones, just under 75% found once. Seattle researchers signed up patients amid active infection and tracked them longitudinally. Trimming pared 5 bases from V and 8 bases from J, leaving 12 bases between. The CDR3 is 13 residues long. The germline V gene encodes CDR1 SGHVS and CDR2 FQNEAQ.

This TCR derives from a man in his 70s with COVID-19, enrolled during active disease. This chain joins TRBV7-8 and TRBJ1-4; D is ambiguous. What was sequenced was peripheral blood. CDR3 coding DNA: TGTGCCAGCAGCGCCGCGAGGAGGGAAAAACTGTTTTTT. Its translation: CASSAARREKLFF.